These T cell receptor beta chains were read from a single sample in a study of T cell responses to AZD1222 COVID-19 vaccine. Here immunoSEQ multiplex PCR was the method, and the copy in TCRdb shows in-frame clones only, minus some. The sample includes 200,000 or so clones, about 89% of them seen just once. The starting material was peripheral blood, obtained on day 0 of MenACWY control vaccination. The source is an adult in good health. Each CDR3 is given with its conserved first and last residue. The D gene is left open where the match is weak. Clone size is shown for a subset of rows, as once, few, many or a class of expanded clone.

CASSFYQRDGYEQYF	TGTGCCAGCAGCTTTTACCAGCGGGATGGGTACGAGCAGTACTTC	TRBD2	NA	TRBV5-4	TRBJ2-7
CASVGVGGQETQYF	TGTGCCAGCGTTGGGGTAGGCGGTCAAGAGACCCAGTACTTC	NA	NA	TRBV9	TRBJ2-5
CASRPGETSGNTIYF	TGCGCCAGTAGACCAGGGGAGACTTCTGGAAACACCATATATTTT	NA	NA	TRBV5-1	TRBJ1-3
CASSLAPGEQYF	TGTGCCAGCAGCTTGGCTCCGGGCGAGCAGTACTTC	NA	NA	TRBV5-6	TRBJ2-7
CASSEGPRTSGGPTLRNTQYF	TGTGCCAGCAGCGAGGGCCCCAGGACTAGCGGGGGGCCCACCCTAAGGAATACGCAGTATTTT	TRBD2	NA	TRBV9	TRBJ2-3
CASRESPADTQYF	TGTGCCAGCAGGGAAAGCCCCGCAGATACGCAGTATTTT	NA	NA	TRBV2	TRBJ2-3
CASSKARLAGELAKNIQYF	TGTGCCAGCAGCAAAGCGAGGCTAGCGGGGGAGTTAGCCAAAAACATTCAGTACTTC	NA	NA	TRBV21-1	TRBJ2-4
CASLDRGYGYTF	TGTGCCAGTCTAGACAGGGGATACGGCTACACCTTC	TRBD1	NA	TRBV19	TRBJ1-2
CASSNTGAGEQYF	TGTGCCAGCAGTAATACAGGGGCTGGAGAGCAGTACTTC	TRBD1	NA	TRBV25-1	TRBJ2-7
CASSIDGSGSRYEQYF	TGTGCCAGTAGTATAGATGGGAGCGGGAGTCGGTACGAGCAGTACTTC	TRBD2	NA	TRBV19	TRBJ2-7
CASSLWGETQYF	TGTGCCAGCAGCTTGTGGGGAGAGACCCAGTACTTC	NA	NA	TRBV5-8	TRBJ2-5
CASRTRSNEQFF	TGTGCCAGCCGGACTAGAAGCAATGAGCAGTTCTTC	TRBD2	NA	TRBV6-5	TRBJ2-1
CASSQEWASGNDQETQYF	TGTGCCAGCAGCCAAGAGTGGGCTAGCGGGAACGACCAAGAGACCCAGTACTTC	TRBD2	NA	TRBV3-1/TRBV3-2	TRBJ2-5
CASSLLGDRAKLFF	TGTGCCAGCAGTTTATTGGGGGACCGCGCAAAACTGTTTTTT	NA	NA	TRBV28	TRBJ1-4
CASSFTGGTQYF	TGTGCCAGCAGTTTTACCGGAGGTACGCAGTATTTT	NA	NA	TRBV7-2	TRBJ2-3
CASSPRGARETQYF	TGTGCCAGCTCACCACGGGGGGCCCGGGAGACCCAGTACTTC	NA	once	TRBV18	TRBJ2-5
CASSSYKEPQHF	TGTGCCAGCAGTTCATATAAGGAGCCCCAGCATTTT	NA	NA	TRBV28	TRBJ1-5
CATSIEQGRARPQHF	TGTGCCACCAGCATCGAACAGGGAAGGGCCAGGCCCCAGCATTTT	NA	NA	TRBV15	TRBJ1-5
CSAADRGGTEAFF	TGCAGCGCAGCGGACAGGGGAGGCACTGAAGCTTTCTTT	TRBD1	once	TRBV29-1	TRBJ1-1
CASSFGTDYYEQYF	TGTGCCAGCAGCTTTGGGACAGATTACTACGAGCAGTACTTC	TRBD1	NA	TRBV5-4	TRBJ2-7
CASAGTSDLEQYF	TGTGCCAGCGCCGGGACTAGCGACCTTGAGCAGTACTTC	TRBD2	NA	TRBV9	TRBJ2-7
CASSIGEDQHF	TGTGCCAGTAGTATAGGGGAAGACCAGCATTTT	NA	NA	TRBV19	TRBJ1-5
CASSPPSGRAPGELFF	TGTGCCAGCAGCCCCCCTAGCGGGAGGGCCCCCGGGGAGCTGTTTTTT	TRBD2	NA	TRBV6-2/TRBV6-3	TRBJ2-2
CSVEQGASTDTQYF	TGCAGCGTGGAACAGGGGGCTAGCACAGATACGCAGTATTTT	TRBD1	NA	TRBV29-1	TRBJ2-3
CASSQEYRGQETQYF	TGTGCCAGCAGCCAAGAGTACAGAGGCCAAGAGACCCAGTACTTC	NA	NA	TRBV4-2	TRBJ2-5
CASSQGQGGTGELFF	TGTGCCAGCAGCCAGGGACAGGGGGGCACCGGGGAGCTGTTTTTT	TRBD1	NA	TRBV7-9	TRBJ2-2
CASSYSYGNTEAFF	TGTGCCAGCAGTTACTCGTACGGGAACACTGAAGCTTTCTTT	NA	once	TRBV6-5	TRBJ1-1
CASSPGSNQPQHF	TGTGCCAGCTCACCGGGGAGCAATCAGCCCCAGCATTTT	NA	NA	TRBV18	TRBJ1-5
CASSLGGSSQPQHF	TGTGCCAGCAGTTTAGGGGGTTCGAGTCAGCCCCAGCATTTT	NA	NA	TRBV28	TRBJ1-5
CASSNSGQGVYGYTF	TGTGCCAGCAGTAACTCGGGACAGGGGGTTTATGGCTACACCTTC	TRBD1	once	TRBV28	TRBJ1-2
CARPPGQGTDEQFF	TGTGCCAGACCTCCGGGACAGGGCACGGATGAGCAGTTCTTC	TRBD1	NA	TRBV6-4	TRBJ2-1
CASTGLAGGQETQYF	TGCGCCAGCACAGGACTAGCGGGGGGTCAAGAGACCCAGTACTTC	TRBD2	NA	TRBV5-1	TRBJ2-5
CASSSQLLVEQFF	TGTGCCAGCAGCTCCCAACTTTTGGTTGAGCAGTTCTTC	NA	NA	TRBV7-9	TRBJ2-1
CAPRGQKNIQYF	TGTGCCCCCAGGGGGCAGAAAAACATTCAGTACTTC	TRBD1	NA	TRBV24-1	TRBJ2-4
CASSFTGANVLTF	TGTGCCAGCAGCTTTACTGGGGCCAACGTCCTGACTTTC	NA	NA	TRBV5-4	TRBJ2-6
CASSPGAYEQYF	TGTGCCAGCTCACCCGGAGCGTACGAGCAGTACTTC	NA	NA	TRBV18	TRBJ2-7
CASSSGTGTYGYTF	TGTGCCAGCAGCTCCGGGACAGGGACCTATGGCTACACCTTC	TRBD1	NA	TRBV7-8	TRBJ1-2
CASSGGGGASSPLHF	TGTGCCAGCAGCGGAGGGGGGGGCGCGAGTTCACCCCTCCACTTT	NA	NA	TRBV9	TRBJ1-6
CASREDGSSYEQYF	TGCGCCAGCAGAGAGGACGGGAGCTCCTACGAGCAGTACTTC	NA	NA	TRBV10-2	TRBJ2-7
CASSLFRGTSTDTQYF	TGTGCCAGCAGCTTATTCCGGGGAACGAGCACAGATACGCAGTATTTT	NA	NA	TRBV7-8	TRBJ2-3
CASSGIQGYNQPQHF	TGTGCCAGCAGCGGCATACAGGGCTACAATCAGCCCCAGCATTTT	NA	NA	TRBV6-5	TRBJ1-5
CASSTHLDRVKGIEQYF	TGTGCCAGCAGTACTCACCTGGACAGGGTAAAGGGGATCGAGCAGTACTTC	TRBD1	once	TRBV28	TRBJ2-7
CASSWGQGGEKLFF	TGTGCCAGCAGCTGGGGACAGGGCGGCGAAAAACTGTTTTTT	TRBD1	few	TRBV11-2	TRBJ1-4
CASSALAGVGYEQYF	TGTGCCAGCAGCGCACTAGCGGGAGTTGGTTACGAGCAGTACTTC	TRBD2	NA	TRBV28	TRBJ2-7
CATSREGGYEQYF	TGTGCCACCAGCAGAGAGGGGGGCTACGAGCAGTACTTC	NA	NA	TRBV15	TRBJ2-7
CASSYSTSGGEETQYF	TGTGCCAGCAGTTACTCGACTAGCGGGGGGGAAGAGACCCAGTACTTC	TRBD2	NA	TRBV6-5	TRBJ2-5
CASSLATAYEQYF	TGTGCCAGCAGCTTGGCCACAGCCTACGAGCAGTACTTC	NA	NA	TRBV5-4	TRBJ2-7
CASTLRDRIETNGYTF	TGTGCCAGCACACTCCGGGACAGGATAGAAACTAATGGCTACACCTTC	TRBD1	NA	TRBV9	TRBJ1-2
CASSDRGKSGANVLTF	TGTGCCAGCAGCGACAGGGGGAAGTCTGGGGCCAACGTCCTGACTTTC	TRBD1	NA	TRBV7-2	TRBJ2-6
CAWNRLSYNEQFF	TGTGCCTGGAATAGGCTATCCTACAATGAGCAGTTCTTC	NA	NA	TRBV30	TRBJ2-1
CASRSRTGGAGQPQHF	TGTGCCAGCAGATCCAGAACGGGGGGCGCAGGACAGCCCCAGCATTTT	NA	NA	TRBV28	TRBJ1-5
CASSLGGREQFF	TGTGCCAGCAGCCTTGGGGGGAGGGAGCAGTTCTTC	NA	NA	TRBV6-5	TRBJ2-1
CASSRPIGQGKETQYF	TGTGCCAGCAGTCGCCCTATCGGACAGGGTAAAGAGACCCAGTACTTC	TRBD1	NA	TRBV6-2/TRBV6-3	TRBJ2-5
CASNQGPSYNEQFF	TGTGCCAGTAATCAGGGACCCTCCTACAATGAGCAGTTCTTC	NA	NA	TRBV19	TRBJ2-1
CASSPTQRTGSIEQYF	TGTGCCAGCAGTCCAACGCAACGGACAGGGTCTATCGAGCAGTACTTC	TRBD1	few	TRBV27	TRBJ2-7
CAISAPSGGGPGASNEQFF	TGTGCCATCAGCGCCCCTAGCGGGGGAGGGCCGGGGGCGAGCAATGAGCAGTTCTTC	TRBD2	NA	TRBV10-3	TRBJ2-1
CASSLTGHNEKLFF	TGCGCCAGCAGCTTGACAGGGCATAATGAAAAACTGTTTTTT	NA	NA	TRBV5-1	TRBJ1-4
CASSLVGRGGAFF	TGTGCCAGCAGCTTGGTGGGGCGTGGGGGAGCTTTCTTT	NA	NA	TRBV5-8	TRBJ1-1